A selection of T cell receptor beta chains follows, all from one sample in a study of PD-1 blockade in classical Hodgkin lymphoma. Sequencing was performed with immunoSEQ multiplex PCR; in TCRdb, only in-frame clones are kept and a portion is missing. Seen here are about 20,000 clones, roughly 76% observed once, and the top ten hold 0.95% to 1.5%. Sequenced here: CD4+ T cells from blood, sampled before the fourth cycle of nivolumab. All receptors come from a human donor with classical Hodgkin lymphoma. CDR3s include the opening cysteine and the closing phenylalanine or tryptophan. A D gene is named only where the DNA matches it firmly. The size of a clone is reported for some rows only, either as once, few or many, or as a class for expanded clones.

d_call	v_call	j_call	clone_size	cdr3_nt	cdr3_aa
NA	TRBV11-3	TRBJ2-1	NA	TGTGCCAGCAGCCATCGGGACGGGCAGTTCTTC	CASSHRDGQFF
NA	TRBV5-1	TRBJ2-3	few	TGCGCCAGCAGCTTGGAAGGCGGGGAAGGAGATACGCAGTATTTT	CASSLEGGEGDTQYF
NA	TRBV7-7	TRBJ2-7	NA	TGTGCTAGCAGCTTAGACCCTTCCTCCTACGAGCAGTACTTC	CASSLDPSSYEQYF
TRBD2	TRBV29-1	TRBJ2-3	NA	TGCAGCGTTTTGGGGGGGCTAGCGGGAGCCACAGATACGCAGTATTTT	CSVLGGLAGATDTQYF
NA	TRBV7-2	TRBJ2-1	NA	TGTGCCAGCAGCGGCAAGTATGAGCAGTTCTTC	CASSGKYEQFF
NA	TRBV30	TRBJ1-2	few	TGTGCCTGGAGTGTCTTTCTGGGTGGCTACACCTTC	CAWSVFLGGYTF
TRBD1	TRBV6-5	TRBJ1-6	NA	TGTGCCAGCAGCCCAACAGGGGGCTATAATTCACCCCTCCACTTT	CASSPTGGYNSPLHF
NA	TRBV29-1	TRBJ2-2	NA	TGCAGCGTTGGTGGGGCAACGAACACCGGGGAGCTGTTTTTT	CSVGGATNTGELFF
TRBD1	TRBV29-1	TRBJ1-1	NA	TGCAGCGTCGATGACAGGGGGGCCGGATCTTTCTTT	CSVDDRGAGSFF
NA	TRBV30	TRBJ2-1	NA	TGTGCCTGGAGTGGAGCGGGTGAGCAGTTCTTC	CAWSGAGEQFF
NA	TRBV10-3	TRBJ2-7	NA	TGTGCCATCAATCGGGGCAGGGAGCACGAGCAGTACTTC	CAINRGREHEQYF
NA	TRBV5-5	TRBJ1-1	NA	TGTGCCAGCAGCTTGGGGCCTCGGGAACTAACTGAAGCTTTCTTT	CASSLGPRELTEAFF
TRBD1	TRBV7-2	TRBJ1-5	NA	TGTGCCAGCAGCTTACGGGACAGAAATCAGCCCCAGCATTTT	CASSLRDRNQPQHF
NA	TRBV6-1	TRBJ1-2	NA	TGTGCCAGCAGTGAACAACGCAGGAACTATGGCTACACCTTC	CASSEQRRNYGYTF
TRBD1	TRBV6-1	TRBJ2-3	NA	TGTGCCAGCACCATTGGGACAGGGGGTGTCGATACGCAGTATTTT	CASTIGTGGVDTQYF
TRBD1	TRBV7-9	TRBJ2-7	NA	TGTGCCAGCAGATCCGGGACAGGGCTCAACGAGCAGTACTTC	CASRSGTGLNEQYF
NA	TRBV28	TRBJ1-3	medium-sized	TGTGCCAGCAGACCACAGGGACGCTCTGGAAACACCATATATTTT	CASRPQGRSGNTIYF
TRBD2	TRBV5-6	TRBJ2-5	NA	TGTGCCAGCAGCTTGGCCAGGCGCGGGGGGGTCCAAGAGACCCAGTACTTC	CASSLARRGGVQETQYF
TRBD2	TRBV5-1	TRBJ2-3	once	TGCGCCAGCAGCTTCGCGGGGAGGGGAGATACGCAGTATTTT	CASSFAGRGDTQYF